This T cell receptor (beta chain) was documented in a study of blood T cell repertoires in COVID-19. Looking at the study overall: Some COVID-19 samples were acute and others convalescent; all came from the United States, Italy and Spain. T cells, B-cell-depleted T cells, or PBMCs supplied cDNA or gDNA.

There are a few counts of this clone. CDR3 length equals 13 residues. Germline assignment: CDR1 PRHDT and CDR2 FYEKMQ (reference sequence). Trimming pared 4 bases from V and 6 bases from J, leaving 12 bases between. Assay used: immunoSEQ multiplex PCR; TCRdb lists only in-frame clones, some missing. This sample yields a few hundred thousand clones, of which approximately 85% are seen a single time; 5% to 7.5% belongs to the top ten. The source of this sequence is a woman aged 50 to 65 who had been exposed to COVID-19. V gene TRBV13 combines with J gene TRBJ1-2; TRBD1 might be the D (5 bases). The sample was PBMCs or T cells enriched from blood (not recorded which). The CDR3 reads CASSWTGGDGYTF. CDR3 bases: TGTGCCAGCAGCTGGACGGGGGGTGATGGCTACACCTTC.